This T cell receptor beta chain was profiled in a study of T cell repertoires in cytomegalovirus infection. At the level of the study: Public signatures in TCR beta pointed to CMV infection and matching HLA type. General study findings and limits: HLA-C-restricted CMV-specific TCR beta clonotypes prevailed in the ex vivo response.

TCRdb re-called the reads with MiXCR, one entry per CDR3 protein. The table includes about 150,000 distinct CDR3 sequences, 23% detected once. Concerning this clonotype itself: Its antigen is unknown.

This CDR3 is built from 15 residues. J was trimmed by 2 bases and V by 4 bases; bases with no gene match: 5. Germline loops: CDR1 KGHDR, CDR2 SFDVKD. This clonotype was sampled from a human donor in good health (CMV status not recorded). Some clones in this sample may be carry-over from other donors' samples. This chain connects TRBV24-1 to TRBJ2-3, with 7 bases fitting TRBD1. Material for sequencing was PBMCs. The CDR3 bases are TGTGCCACCAGTGACGGGGACAGTGACACAGATACGCAGTATTTT. Its translation: CATSDGDSDTDTQYF.